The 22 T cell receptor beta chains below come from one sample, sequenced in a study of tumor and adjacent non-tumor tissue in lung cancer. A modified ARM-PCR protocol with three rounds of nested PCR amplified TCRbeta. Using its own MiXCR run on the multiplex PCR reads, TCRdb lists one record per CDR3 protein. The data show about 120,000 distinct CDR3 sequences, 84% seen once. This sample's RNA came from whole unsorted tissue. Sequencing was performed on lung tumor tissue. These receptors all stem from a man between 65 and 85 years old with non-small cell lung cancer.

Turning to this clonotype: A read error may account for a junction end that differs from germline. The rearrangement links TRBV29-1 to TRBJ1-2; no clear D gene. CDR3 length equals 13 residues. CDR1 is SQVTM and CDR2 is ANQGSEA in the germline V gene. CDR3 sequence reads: CSVFQMGAYGCTF. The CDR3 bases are TGCAGCGTTTTCCAGATGGGAGCTTATGGCTGCACCTTC.

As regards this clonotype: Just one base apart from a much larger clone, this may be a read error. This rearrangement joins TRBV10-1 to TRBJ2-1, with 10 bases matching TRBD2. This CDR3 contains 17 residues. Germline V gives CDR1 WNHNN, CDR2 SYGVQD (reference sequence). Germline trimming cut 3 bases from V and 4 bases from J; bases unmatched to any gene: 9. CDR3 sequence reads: CASSDGSGRARYNEQFF. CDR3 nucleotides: TGCGCCAGCAGTGACGGGAGCGGGAGGGCAAGGTACAATGAGCAGTTCTTC.

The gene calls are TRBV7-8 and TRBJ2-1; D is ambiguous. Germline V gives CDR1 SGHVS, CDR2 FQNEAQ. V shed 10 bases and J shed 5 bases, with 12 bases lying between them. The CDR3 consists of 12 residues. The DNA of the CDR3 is TGTGCCACTAAACACGGAGACAATGAGCAGTTCTTC. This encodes CATKHGDNEQFF.

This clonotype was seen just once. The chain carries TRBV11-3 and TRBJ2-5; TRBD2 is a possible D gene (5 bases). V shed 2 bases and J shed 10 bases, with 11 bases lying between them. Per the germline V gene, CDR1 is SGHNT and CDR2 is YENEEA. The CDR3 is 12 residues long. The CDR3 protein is CASSLRGKVQYF. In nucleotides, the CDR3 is TGTGCCAGCAGCTTAAGAGGGAAGGTCCAGTACTTC.

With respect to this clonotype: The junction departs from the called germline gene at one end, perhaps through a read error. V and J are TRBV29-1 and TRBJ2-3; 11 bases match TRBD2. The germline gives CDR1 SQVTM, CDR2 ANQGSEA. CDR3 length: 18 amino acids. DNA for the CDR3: TGTAGCTTTGAAGGAACTAGCGGGGGCCCTTCTAGCACAGATACGCAGTATTTT. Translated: CSFEGTSGGPSSTDTQYF.

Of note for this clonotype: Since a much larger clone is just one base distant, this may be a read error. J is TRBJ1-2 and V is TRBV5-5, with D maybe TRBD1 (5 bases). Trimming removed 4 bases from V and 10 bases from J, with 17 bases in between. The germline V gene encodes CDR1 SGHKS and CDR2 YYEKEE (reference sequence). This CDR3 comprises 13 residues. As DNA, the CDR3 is TGTGCCAGCAGCGGGGGGGTGTCTGGTCACTACACCTTC. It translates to CASSGGVSGHYTF.

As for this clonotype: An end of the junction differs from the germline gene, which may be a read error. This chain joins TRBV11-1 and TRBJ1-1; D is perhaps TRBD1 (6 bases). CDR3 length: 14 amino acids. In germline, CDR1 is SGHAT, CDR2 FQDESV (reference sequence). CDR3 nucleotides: TGTGCTAGCAGCCAGGGGACAAGGAAAACTGAAGCCTTCTTT. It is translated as CASSQGTRKTEAFF. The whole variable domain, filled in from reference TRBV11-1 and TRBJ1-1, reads EAEVAQSPRYKITEKSQAVAFWCDPISGHATLYWYRQILGQGPELLVQFQDESVVDDSQLPKDRFSAERLKGVDSTLKIQPAELGDSAMYLCASSQGTRKTEAFFGQGTRLTVV.

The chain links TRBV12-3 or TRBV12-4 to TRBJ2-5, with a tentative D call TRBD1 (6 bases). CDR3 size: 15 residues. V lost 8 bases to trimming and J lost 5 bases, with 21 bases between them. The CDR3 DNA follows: TGTGCCAGCGGCAGGCTAGGGGGAGTGGTGGAGACCCAGTACTTC. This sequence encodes CASGRLGGVVETQYF.

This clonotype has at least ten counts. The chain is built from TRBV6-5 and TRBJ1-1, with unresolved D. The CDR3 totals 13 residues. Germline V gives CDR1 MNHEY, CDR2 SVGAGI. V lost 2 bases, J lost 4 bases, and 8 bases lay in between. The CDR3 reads CASSYEAITEAFF. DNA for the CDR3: TGTGCCAGCAGTTACGAGGCGATCACTGAAGCTTTCTTT.

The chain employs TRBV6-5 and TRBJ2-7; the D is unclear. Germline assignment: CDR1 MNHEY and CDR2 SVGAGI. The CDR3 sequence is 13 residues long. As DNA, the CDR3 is TGTGCCAGCAATTACACAGACTCCTACGAGCAGTACGTC. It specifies CASNYTDSYEQYV.

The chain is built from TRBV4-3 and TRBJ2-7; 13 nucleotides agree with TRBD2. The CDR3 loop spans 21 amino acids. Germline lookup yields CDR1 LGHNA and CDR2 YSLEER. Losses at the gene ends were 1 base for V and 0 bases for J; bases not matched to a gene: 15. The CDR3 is CASSQAHNSKGLAGDSYEQYF. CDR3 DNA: TGCGCCAGCAGCCAAGCCCATAACTCAAAAGGACTAGCGGGAGACTCCTACGAGCAGTACTTC.

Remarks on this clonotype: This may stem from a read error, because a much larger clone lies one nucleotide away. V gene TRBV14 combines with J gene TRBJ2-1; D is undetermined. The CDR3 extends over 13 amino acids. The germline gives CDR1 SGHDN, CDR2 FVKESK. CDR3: CASSSNLNNVQFF. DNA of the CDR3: TGTGCCAGCAGCTCCAACTTAAACAATGTGCAGTTCTTC. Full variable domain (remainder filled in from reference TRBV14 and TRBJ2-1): EAGVTQFPSHSVIEKGQTVTLRCDPISGHDNLYWYRRVMGKEIKFLLHFVKESKQDESGMPNNRFLAERTGGTYSTLKVQPAELEDSGVYFCASSSNLNNVQFFGPGTRLTVL.

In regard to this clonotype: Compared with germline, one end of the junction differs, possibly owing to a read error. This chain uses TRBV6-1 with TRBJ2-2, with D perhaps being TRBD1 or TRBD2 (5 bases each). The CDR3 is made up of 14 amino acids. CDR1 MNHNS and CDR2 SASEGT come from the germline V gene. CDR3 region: CASRGVGNTGELLF. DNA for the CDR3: TGTGCCAGCAGGGGGGTCGGCAACACCGGGGAACTGTTATTT.

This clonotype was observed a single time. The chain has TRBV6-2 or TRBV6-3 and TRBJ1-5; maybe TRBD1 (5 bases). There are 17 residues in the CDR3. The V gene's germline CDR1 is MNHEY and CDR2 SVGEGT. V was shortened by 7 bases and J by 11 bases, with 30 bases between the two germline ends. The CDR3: CASNPLMIGHRNEAQHF. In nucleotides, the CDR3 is TGTGCCAGCAATCCTCTGATGATTGGACATCGCAATGAGGCCCAGCATTTT.

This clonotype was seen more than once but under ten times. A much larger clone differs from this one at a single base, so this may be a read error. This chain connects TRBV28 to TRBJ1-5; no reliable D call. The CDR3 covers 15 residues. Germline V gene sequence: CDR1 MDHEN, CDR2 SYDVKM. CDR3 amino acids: CANSPWRGSNQPQHF. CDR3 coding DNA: TGTGCCAACAGTCCCTGGAGAGGGAGCAATCAGCCCCAGCATTTT.

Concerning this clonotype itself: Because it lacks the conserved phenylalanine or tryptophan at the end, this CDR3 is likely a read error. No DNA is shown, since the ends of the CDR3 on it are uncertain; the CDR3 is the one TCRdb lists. This CDR3 reads CASSRTLAGEGDEQYS. The J gene is TRBJ2-7, the V gene TRBV4-1; the table's D call, TRBD2, was not checked against the DNA. Germline CDR1 and CDR2: MGHRA and YSYEKL. The CDR3 has 16 residues if both end residues are counted.

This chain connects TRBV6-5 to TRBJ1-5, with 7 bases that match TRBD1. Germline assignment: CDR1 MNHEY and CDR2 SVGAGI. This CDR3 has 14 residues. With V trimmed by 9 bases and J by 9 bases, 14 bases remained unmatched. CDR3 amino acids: CASRGAGGSSPQHF. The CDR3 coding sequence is TGTGCCAGTAGGGGAGCAGGGGGGTCCTCGCCCCAGCATTTT.

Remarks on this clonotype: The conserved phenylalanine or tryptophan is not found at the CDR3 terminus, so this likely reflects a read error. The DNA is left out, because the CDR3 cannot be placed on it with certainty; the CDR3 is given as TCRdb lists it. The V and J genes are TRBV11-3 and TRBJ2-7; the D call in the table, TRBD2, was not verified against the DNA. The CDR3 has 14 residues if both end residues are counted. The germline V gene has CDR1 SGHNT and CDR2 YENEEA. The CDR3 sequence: CAGSLSAGSYEEYI.

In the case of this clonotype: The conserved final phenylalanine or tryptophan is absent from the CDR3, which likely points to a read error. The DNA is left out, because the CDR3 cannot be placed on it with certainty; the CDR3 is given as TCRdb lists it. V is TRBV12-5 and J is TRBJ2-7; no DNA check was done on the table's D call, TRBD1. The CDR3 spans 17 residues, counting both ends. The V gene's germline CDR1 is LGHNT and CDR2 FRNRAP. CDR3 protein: CANGLFLSGEGTYEQYI.

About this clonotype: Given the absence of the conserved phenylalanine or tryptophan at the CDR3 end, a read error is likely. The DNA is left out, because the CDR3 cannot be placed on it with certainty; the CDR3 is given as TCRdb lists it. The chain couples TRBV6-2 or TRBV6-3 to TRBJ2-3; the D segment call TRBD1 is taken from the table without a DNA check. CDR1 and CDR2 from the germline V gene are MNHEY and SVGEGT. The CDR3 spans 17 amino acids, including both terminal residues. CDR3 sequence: CASSYPMTVGHQDTHYI.

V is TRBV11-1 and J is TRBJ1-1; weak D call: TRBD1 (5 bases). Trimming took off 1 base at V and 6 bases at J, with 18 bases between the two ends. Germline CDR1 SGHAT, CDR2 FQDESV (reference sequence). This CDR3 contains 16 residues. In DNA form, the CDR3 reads TGTGCCAGCAGCTTAGGGACACGGGTCGTCAACGCTGAAGCTTTCTTT. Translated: CASSLGTRVVNAEAFF.

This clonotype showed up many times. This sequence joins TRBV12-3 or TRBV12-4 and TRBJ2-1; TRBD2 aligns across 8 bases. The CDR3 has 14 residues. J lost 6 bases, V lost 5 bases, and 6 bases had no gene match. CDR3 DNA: TGTGCCAGCAGTCTGCGGGAGGCCCCCAATGAGCAGTTCTTC. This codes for CASSLREAPNEQFF.